These 9 T cell receptor beta chains came from one sample sequenced in a study of cytomegalovirus exposure and HLA in healthy donors. Use of 60 Vbeta and 13 Jbeta primers characterized the PCR. The method was immunoSEQ multiplex PCR; TCRdb's version includes in-frame clones alone and lacks a portion of them. Of 200,000 or so clones in the sample, approximately 82% were seen once. Sequences were obtained from PBMCs. The source is a man between 18 and 35 years old in good health and CMV-seronegative.

The V and J genes are TRBV28 and TRBJ1-1, with a weak D call TRBD1 (6 bases). Looked up from germline, CDR1 is MDHEN and CDR2 is SYDVKM. There are 13 residues in the CDR3. V lost 7 bases to trimming and J lost 4 bases, with 13 bases between them. The chain's CDR3 is CASTTSGVTEAFF. DNA for the CDR3: TGTGCCAGCACGACGTCAGGGGTCACTGAAGCTTTCTTT.

This chain connects TRBV9 to TRBJ2-7; 7 nucleotides match TRBD2. V gave up 4 bases and J gave up 6 bases; unmatched junction bases: 7. CDR1 is SGDLS, CDR2 YYNGEE, per germline. The CDR3 covers 13 residues. CDR3 protein: CASSPGGKSEQYF. CDR3 in DNA: TGTGCCAGCAGCCCGGGGGGAAAAAGCGAGCAGTACTTC.

This chain uses TRBV5-6 with TRBJ2-3; D is possibly TRBD1 (5 bases). The CDR3 loop spans 16 amino acids. CDR1 is SGHDT, CDR2 YYEEEE, per germline. V was trimmed by 3 bases and J by 6 bases, leaving 20 bases between them. CDR3 nucleotide sequence: TGTGCCAGCAGCTCCGGAACAGGATTCTTGGGGGATACGCAGTATTTT. This encodes CASSSGTGFLGDTQYF.

The gene calls are TRBV11-2 and TRBJ2-7; 10 nucleotides agree with TRBD1. The length of the CDR3 is 15 residues. The V gene's germline CDR1 is SGHAT and CDR2 FQNNGV. With V trimmed by 1 base and J by 5 bases, 5 bases remained unmatched. CDR3 protein: CASSLVGTGANEQYF. DNA for the CDR3: TGTGCCAGCAGCTTAGTCGGGACAGGGGCGAACGAGCAGTACTTC.

A few counts support this clone. The chain links TRBV5-1 to TRBJ2-7; D is unresolved. The germline gives CDR1 SGHRS, CDR2 YFSETQ. The CDR3 totals 12 residues. The V and J ends lost 1 base and 5 bases respectively, with 7 bases between them. The CDR3: CASSLSSDEQYF. CDR3 DNA sequence: TGCGCCAGCAGCTTGTCTTCCGACGAGCAGTACTTC.

The chain carries TRBV19 and TRBJ2-2; 10 bases are shared with TRBD1. The CDR3 spans 14 residues. Germline CDR1 and CDR2: LNHDA and SQIVND (reference sequence). Trimming removed 6 bases from V and 4 bases from J; junction bases left unmatched: 2. The CDR3 bases are TGTGCCAGTAGGACAGGGGGCAGCACCGGGGAGCTGTTTTTT. Protein: CASRTGGSTGELFF.

This sequence joins TRBV7-3 and TRBJ2-2; D is ambiguous. Germline V lookup: CDR1 SGHTA, CDR2 FQGTGA. Between the trimmed V and J ends, which lost 1 base and 3 bases, there was a span of 6 bases. CDR3 length: 14 amino acids. CDR3 sequence: CASSLSQDTGELFF. The CDR3 coding sequence is TGTGCCAGCAGCTTAAGTCAGGACACCGGGGAGCTGTTTTTT.

This rearrangement joins TRBV2 to TRBJ2-3, with a tentative D call TRBD2 (6 bases). V was shortened by 5 bases and J by 1 base, with 13 bases between the two germline ends. Germline CDR1 reads SNHLY; CDR2 reads FYNNEI. The CDR3 has 15 residues. CDR3 nucleotide sequence: TGTGCCAGCAGTCGAAGGGACTCCCGCACAGATACGCAGTATTTT. As protein: CASSRRDSRTDTQYF. The full variable domain, rest sourced from reference TRBV2 and TRBJ2-3, is EPEVTQTPSHQVTQMGQEVILRCVPISNHLYFYWYRQILGQKVEFLVSFYNNEISEKSEIFDDQFSVERPDGSNFTLKIRSTKLEDSAMYFCASSRRDSRTDTQYFGPGTRLTVL.

The rearrangement uses TRBV6-1 and TRBJ1-1; no firm D call. Germline V gene sequence: CDR1 MNHNS, CDR2 SASEGT. This CDR3 region has 15 residues. With 2 bases removed from V and 6 bases from J, the gap between germline ends came to 16 bases. In nucleotides, the CDR3 is TGTGCCAGCAGTGAATCCCGATTAGTGGGCGCTGAAGCTTTCTTT. Its translation: CASSESRLVGAEAFF.